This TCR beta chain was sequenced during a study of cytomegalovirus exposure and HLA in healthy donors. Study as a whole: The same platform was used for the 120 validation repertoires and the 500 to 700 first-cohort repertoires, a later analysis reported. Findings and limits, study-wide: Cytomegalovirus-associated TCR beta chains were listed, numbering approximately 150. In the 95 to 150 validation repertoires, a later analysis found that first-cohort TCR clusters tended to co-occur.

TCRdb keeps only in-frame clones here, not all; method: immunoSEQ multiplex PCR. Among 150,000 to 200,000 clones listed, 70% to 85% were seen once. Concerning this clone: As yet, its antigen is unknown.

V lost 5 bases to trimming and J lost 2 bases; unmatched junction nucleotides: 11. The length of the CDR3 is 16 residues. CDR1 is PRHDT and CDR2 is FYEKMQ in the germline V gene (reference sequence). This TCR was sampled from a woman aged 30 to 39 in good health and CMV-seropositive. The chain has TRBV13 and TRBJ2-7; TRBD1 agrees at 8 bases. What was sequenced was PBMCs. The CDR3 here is CASSTRSTGATYEQYF. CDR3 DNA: TGTGCCAGCAGCACCCGATCGACAGGGGCGACCTACGAGCAGTACTTC.